This TCR beta chain was profiled in a study of blood T cell repertoires in COVID-19. Study as a whole: Both acute and convalescent COVID-19 samples were obtained from the United States, Italy and Spain. The cDNA or gDNA used as material had been derived from T cells, B-cell-depleted T cells, or PBMCs.

This clone was counted only a few times. Authors' analysis steps: From reference gene primer amplification, estimates of nucleated cell counts were derived. Generated by immunoSEQ multiplex PCR, the TCRdb table keeps only in-frame clones and is missing some. V and J calls and clone size are given by that table; D and trimming were obtained from the DNA. Here the sample spans 100,000 to 150,000 clones, roughly 87% being singletons. In germline, CDR1 is MDHEN, CDR2 SYDVKM. V was clipped by 0 bases and J by 0 bases; unmatched bases: 5. CDR3 length: 17 amino acids. The V gene is TRBV28, the J gene TRBJ1-5, with 7 bases that match TRBD1. This clonotype was sampled from a man aged 80 or over with active or convalescent COVID-19. Sequenced: peripheral blood. The CDR3 DNA reads TGTGCCAGCAGTTTATGGGGACAGACATATAGCAATCAGCCCCAGCATTTT. It translates to CASSLWGQTYSNQPQHF.